This T cell receptor (beta chain) was sequenced during a study of identical twins (dated by TCRdb to the mid-2010s). Describing the broader study: To test whether fetal clonotypes persist, the study used deep sequencing on TCR alpha and beta repertoires from monozygotic twins, unrelated adults of various ages, and cord blood. Replicate twin experiments were performed at different times using different library preparation protocols to rule out contamination.

The germline V gene provides CDR1 LGHNA and CDR2 YNFKEQ. The CDR3 goes from the cysteine to the phenylalanine over 16 residues. The kept DNA is CDR3 alone, 48 bases in frame from the first base. Trimming takes 1 base off V and 3 bases off J; junction bases not matched to a gene: 7. All donors were healthy Caucasians. The twin cohort consisted of three pairs of female monozygotic twins, all aged about 18 to 29 years. CD4+ and CD8+ T cell populations were isolated with positive isolation kits from Invitrogen. Results the study describes overall, beyond this receptor: In monozygotic twins, out-of-frame TCR alpha sharing was systematically underestimated by recombination models, although the models agreed with sharing between unrelated individuals. Abundant cord blood beta clonotypes had fewer insertions, young adult naive repertoires showed a similar but weaker trend, and memory repertoires showed no such trend. Compared with coincidental sharing between unrelated individuals, out-of-frame TCR alpha sequences shared between twins had an excess of sequences with low generation probability. Because the same donors could not be followed over many years, the conclusions depended on cross-sectional statistical analysis. Zero-insertion analyses could be partly confounded by invariant T cells such as MAIT and iNKT, although diverse VJ usage argued against such confounding for most clonotypes. Excess twin sharing in beta out-of-frame sequences was weaker because fewer shared sequences lowered the signal-to-noise ratio.

Receptor libraries were prepared by 5' RACE. Sequenced on an Illumina HiSeq 2000. A universal primer binding site was added through template switching, and the final cDNA carried a unique molecular identifier so that TCR cDNA molecules could be counted accurately. Specific primers in the conserved constant-segment region were used to synthesize first-strand cDNA for the TCR alpha and beta chains. To control for contamination, every cDNA library was double barcoded, receiving both a SMART-Mk sample barcode and Illumina barcodes. TruSeq adapter sequences, together with Illumina sample barcodes, were added in two successive PCR steps. TCR alpha and beta cDNA libraries were sequenced on the Illumina HiSeq platform with custom primers. As for how the authors treated the data: Unique molecular identifiers were extracted from raw reads with MiGEC, and CDR3 positions were determined with MiXCR. Recombination models were inferred per individual with the repgenHMM and IGoR tools using an EM algorithm. Shared clonotype analysis was performed with the tcR package in R, normalizing sharing by the product of cloneset sizes. To study raw recombination without the effects of thymic and clonal selection, out-of-frame nonproductive sequences were analyzed. The public reads were quality trimmed at Q25 with fastp and then assembled into clones with MiXCR by TCRdb, keeping productive beta chains. A single entry per CDR3 protein holds the most common genes and DNA from its merged rows. Here the V and J calls rest on TCRdb's processing, not on the authors' analysis. Counted in this sample were 250,000 to 350,000 distinct CDR3 sequences; just under 9.5% of them appeared once. Roughly 6.8% of the sample goes to the ten largest clones.

This clonotype appeared many times. There is no known antigen for this receptor. Base qualities are not provided; no much larger clone lies one nucleotide away. The same sample was also studied in work on yellow fever vaccine responses in identical twins. The second investigation adds: According to the authors, the vaccine-induced T cell response in identical twins seemed to be partly convergent and partly specific to each individual. The study precisely tracked vaccine-responding T cell clones in identical twins.

The chain is made from TRBV4-2 and TRBJ2-3; a stretch of 7 junction bases matches TRBD2. This sequence was found in a woman aged 18-29 years in good health. The specimen was CD8+ T cells sorted from blood. CDR3 region: CASSQAAGSGTDTQYF. The sequence in DNA is TGTGCCAGCAGCCAAGCCGCGGGTAGCGGGACAGATACGCAGTATTTT.